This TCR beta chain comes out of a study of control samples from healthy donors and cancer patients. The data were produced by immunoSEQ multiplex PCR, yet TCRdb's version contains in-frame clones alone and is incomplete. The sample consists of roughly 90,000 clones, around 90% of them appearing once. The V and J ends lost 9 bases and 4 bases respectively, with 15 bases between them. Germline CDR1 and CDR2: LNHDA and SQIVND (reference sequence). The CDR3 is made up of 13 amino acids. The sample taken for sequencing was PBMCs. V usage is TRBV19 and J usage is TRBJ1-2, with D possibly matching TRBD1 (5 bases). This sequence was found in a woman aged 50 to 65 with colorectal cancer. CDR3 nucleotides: TGTGCCAGCGCCCCGGGGAGGGGCTATGGCTACACCTTC. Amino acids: CASAPGRGYGYTF.